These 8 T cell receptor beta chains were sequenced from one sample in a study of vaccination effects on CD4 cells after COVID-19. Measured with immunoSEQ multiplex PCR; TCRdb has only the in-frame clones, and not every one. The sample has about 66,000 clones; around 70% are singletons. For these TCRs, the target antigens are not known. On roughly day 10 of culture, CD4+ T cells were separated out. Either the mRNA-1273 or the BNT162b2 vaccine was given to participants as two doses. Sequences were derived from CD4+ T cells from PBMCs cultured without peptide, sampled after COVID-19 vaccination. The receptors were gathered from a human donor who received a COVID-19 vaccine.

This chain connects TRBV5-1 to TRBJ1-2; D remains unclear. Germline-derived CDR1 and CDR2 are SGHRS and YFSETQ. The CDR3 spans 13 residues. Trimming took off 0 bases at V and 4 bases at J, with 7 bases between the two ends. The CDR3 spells CASSLEASYGYTF. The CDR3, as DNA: TGCGCCAGCAGCTTGGAGGCGTCCTATGGCTACACCTTC.

CDR3 protein: CASRGSSYEQYV. The CDR3 DNA is TGTGCCAGCCGGGGGAGCTCCTACGAGCAGTACGTC. The J gene is TRBJ2-7, the V gene TRBV6-5, with D perhaps matching TRBD2 (6 bases). Trimming removed 8 bases from V and 0 bases from J, with 8 bases in between. From germline, CDR1 is MNHEY and CDR2 SVGAGI. This CDR3 contains 12 residues.

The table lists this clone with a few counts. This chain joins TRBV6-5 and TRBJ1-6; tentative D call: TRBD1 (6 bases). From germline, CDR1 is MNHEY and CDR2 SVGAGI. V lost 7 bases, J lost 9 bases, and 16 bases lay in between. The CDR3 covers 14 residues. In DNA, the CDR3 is TGTGCCAGCACCCCCGGGGGGGCGGGTTCACCCCTCCACTTT. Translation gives CASTPGGAGSPLHF.

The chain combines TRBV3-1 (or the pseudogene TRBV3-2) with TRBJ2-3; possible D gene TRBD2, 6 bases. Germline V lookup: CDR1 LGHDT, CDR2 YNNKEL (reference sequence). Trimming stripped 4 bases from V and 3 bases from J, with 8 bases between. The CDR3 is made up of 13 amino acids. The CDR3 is CASSPGGTDTQYF. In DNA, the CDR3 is TGTGCCAGCAGCCCCGGGGGTACAGATACGCAGTATTTT.

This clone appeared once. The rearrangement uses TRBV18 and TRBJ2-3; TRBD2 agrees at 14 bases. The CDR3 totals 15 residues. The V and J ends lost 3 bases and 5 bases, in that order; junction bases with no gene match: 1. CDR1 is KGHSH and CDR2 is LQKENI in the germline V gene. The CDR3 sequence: CASSPTSGGGDTQYF. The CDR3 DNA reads TGTGCCAGCTCACCGACTAGCGGGGGGGGAGATACGCAGTATTTT.

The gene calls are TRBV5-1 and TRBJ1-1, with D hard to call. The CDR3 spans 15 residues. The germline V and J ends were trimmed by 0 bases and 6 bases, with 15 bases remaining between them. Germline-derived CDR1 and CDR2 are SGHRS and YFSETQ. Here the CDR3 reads CASSLAVGMAAEAFF. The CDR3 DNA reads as TGCGCCAGCAGCTTGGCTGTTGGAATGGCAGCTGAAGCTTTCTTT.

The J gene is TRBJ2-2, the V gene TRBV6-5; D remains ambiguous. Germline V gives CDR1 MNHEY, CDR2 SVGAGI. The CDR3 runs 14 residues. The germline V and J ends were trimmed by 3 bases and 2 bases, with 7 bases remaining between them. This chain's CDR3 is CASSYHTNTGELFF. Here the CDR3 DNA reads TGTGCCAGCAGTTATCACACCAACACCGGGGAGCTGTTTTTT.

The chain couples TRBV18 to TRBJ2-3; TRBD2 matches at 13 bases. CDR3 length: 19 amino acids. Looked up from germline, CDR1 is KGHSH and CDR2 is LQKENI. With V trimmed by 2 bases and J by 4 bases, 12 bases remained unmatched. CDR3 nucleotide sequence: TGTGCCAGCTCACCAGGATTACACCGGACTAGCGGGGGTTCAGATACGCAGTATTTT. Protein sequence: CASSPGLHRTSGGSDTQYF.